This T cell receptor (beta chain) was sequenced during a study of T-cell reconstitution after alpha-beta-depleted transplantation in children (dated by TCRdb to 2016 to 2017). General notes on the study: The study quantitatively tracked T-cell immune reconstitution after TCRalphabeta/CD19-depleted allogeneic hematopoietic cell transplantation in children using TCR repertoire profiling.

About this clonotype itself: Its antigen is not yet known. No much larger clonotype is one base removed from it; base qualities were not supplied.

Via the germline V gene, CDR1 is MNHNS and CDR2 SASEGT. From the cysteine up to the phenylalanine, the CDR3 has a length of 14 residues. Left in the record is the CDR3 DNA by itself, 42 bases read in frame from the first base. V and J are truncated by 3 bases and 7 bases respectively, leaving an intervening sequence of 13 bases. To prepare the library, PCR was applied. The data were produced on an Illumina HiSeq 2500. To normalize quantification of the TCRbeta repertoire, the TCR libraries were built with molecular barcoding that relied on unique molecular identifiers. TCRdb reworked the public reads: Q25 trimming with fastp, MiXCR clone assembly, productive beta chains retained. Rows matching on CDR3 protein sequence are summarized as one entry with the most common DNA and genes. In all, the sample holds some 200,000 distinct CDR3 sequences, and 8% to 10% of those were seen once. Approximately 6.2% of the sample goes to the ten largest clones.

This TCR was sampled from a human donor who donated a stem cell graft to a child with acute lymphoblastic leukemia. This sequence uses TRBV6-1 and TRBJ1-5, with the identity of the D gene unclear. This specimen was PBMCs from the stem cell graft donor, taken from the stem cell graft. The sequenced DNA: TGTGCCAGCAGTGATTCCCTAACCATGCAGCCCCAGCATTTT. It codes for CASSDSLTMQPQHF.